This TCR beta chain originates from a study of cytomegalovirus exposure and HLA in healthy donors. This clone was seen once. What it binds is not known. This CDR3 spans 14 amino acids. From germline, CDR1 is MDHEN and CDR2 SYDVKM. With 4 bases clipped from V and 1 base from J, the junction kept 4 bases outside the gene matches. 60 Vbeta and 13 Jbeta primers were used in PCR. Profiled with immunoSEQ multiplex PCR; TCRdb holds only in-frame clones, not every one. The sample contains 200,000 to 250,000 clones, over 60% of which appear only once. Points from the study as a whole: Later on, a genetic analysis was performed. It linked a missense variant in DCLRE1C with V- and J-gene trimming of TCR beta.

The V and J genes are TRBV28 and TRBJ2-7, with TRBD1 matching 7 bases. This TCR derives from a man aged 18 to 35 in good health and CMV-seronegative. The specimen sequenced was PBMCs. In DNA form, the CDR3 reads TGTGCCAGCAGTTCATTGGGACAGTCCTACGAGCAGTACTTC. Encoded protein: CASSSLGQSYEQYF.